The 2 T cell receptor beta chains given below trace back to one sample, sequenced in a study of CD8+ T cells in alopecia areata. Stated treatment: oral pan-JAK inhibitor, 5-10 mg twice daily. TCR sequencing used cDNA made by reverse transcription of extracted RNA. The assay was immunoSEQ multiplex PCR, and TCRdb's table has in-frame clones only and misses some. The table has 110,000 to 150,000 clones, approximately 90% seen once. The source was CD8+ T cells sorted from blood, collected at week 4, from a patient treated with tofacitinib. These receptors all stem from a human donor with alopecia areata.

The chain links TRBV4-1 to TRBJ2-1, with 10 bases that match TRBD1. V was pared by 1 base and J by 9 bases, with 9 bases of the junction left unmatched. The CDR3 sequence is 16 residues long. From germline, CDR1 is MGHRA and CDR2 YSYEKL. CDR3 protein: CASSQGDRGIRGEQFF. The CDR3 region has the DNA TGCGCCAGCAGCCAAGGGGACAGGGGTATACGAGGTGAGCAGTTCTTC.

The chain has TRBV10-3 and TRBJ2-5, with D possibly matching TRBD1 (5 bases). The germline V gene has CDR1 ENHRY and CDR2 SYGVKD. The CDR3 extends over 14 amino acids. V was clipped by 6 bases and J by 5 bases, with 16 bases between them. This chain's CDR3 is CAIRSLGAVETQYF. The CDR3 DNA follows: TGTGCCATCAGATCCTTAGGGGCCGTGGAGACCCAGTACTTC.